This T cell receptor (beta chain) appears in the sequencing data of a study of blood T cell repertoires in COVID-19. V shed 8 bases, J shed 2 bases, and the junction held 2 bases outside the gene matches. Germline loops: CDR1 SGHTA, CDR2 FQGNSA. This CDR3 has 12 residues. In the original workflow: Amplification of reference gene primers provided the estimated nucleated cell counts. The data were produced by immunoSEQ multiplex PCR, yet TCRdb's version contains in-frame clones alone and is incomplete. The V and J calls and clone size were taken over from that table, and D and trimming were inferred from the DNA. The sample comprises 70,000 or so clones, around 83% of which are singletons, and around 4.2% rests with the top ten.

The specimen sequenced was peripheral blood. This clonotype originated in a man between 65 and 85 years old with active COVID-19. V and J are TRBV7-2 and TRBJ2-7, with 8 bases aligning to TRBD2. The CDR3 region is CASVAGTYEQYF. The CDR3 DNA is TGTGCCAGCGTAGCGGGAACCTACGAGCAGTACTTC.